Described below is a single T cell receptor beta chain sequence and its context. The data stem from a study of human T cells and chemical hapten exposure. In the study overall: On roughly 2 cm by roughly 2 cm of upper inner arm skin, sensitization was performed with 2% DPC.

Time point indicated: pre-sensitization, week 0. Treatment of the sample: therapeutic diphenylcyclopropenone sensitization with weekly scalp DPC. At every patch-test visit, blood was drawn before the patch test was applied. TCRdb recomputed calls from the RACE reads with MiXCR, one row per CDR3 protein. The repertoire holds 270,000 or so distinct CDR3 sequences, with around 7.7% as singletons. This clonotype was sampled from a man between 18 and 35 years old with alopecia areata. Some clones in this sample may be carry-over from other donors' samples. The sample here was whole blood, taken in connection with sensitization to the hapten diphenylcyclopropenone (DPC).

CDR3 in DNA: TGCAGCGTTGAGGTGGGGGCTACCCCCCACGAGACCCAGTACTTC. Amino acids: CSVEVGATPHETQYF. The gene calls are TRBV29-1 and TRBJ2-5; D is perhaps TRBD1 (6 bases). Trimming pared 3 bases from V and 5 bases from J, leaving 19 bases between. The length of the CDR3 is 15 residues. Looked up from germline, CDR1 is SQVTM and CDR2 is ANQGSEA.